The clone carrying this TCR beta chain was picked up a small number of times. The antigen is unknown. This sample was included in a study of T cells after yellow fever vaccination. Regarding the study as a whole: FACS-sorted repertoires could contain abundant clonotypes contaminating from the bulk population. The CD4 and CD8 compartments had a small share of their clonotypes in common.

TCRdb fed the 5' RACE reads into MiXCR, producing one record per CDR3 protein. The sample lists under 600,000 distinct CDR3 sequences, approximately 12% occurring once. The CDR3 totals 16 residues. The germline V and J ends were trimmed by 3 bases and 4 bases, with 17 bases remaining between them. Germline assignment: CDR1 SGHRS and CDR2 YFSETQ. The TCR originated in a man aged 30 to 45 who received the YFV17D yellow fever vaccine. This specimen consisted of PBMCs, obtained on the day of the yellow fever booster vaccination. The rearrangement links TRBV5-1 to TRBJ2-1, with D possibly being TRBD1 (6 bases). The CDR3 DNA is TGCGCCAGCAGCTCAACAGGACCCCAGGGGTACAATGAGCAGTTCTTC. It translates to CASSSTGPQGYNEQFF.